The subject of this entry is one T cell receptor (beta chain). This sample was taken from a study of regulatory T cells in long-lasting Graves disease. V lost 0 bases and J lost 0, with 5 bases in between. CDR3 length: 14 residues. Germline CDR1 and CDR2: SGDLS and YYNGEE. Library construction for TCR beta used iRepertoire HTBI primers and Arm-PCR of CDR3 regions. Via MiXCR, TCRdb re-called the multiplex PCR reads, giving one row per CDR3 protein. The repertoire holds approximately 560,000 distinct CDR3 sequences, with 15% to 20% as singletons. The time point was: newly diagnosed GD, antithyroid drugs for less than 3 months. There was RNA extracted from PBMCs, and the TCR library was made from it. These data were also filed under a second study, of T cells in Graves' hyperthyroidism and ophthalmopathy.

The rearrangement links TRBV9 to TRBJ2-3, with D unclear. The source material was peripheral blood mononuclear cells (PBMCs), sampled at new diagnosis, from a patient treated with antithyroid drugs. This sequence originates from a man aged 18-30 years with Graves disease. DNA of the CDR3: TGTGCCAGCAGCGTAGTGGCTAGCACAGATACGCAGTATTTT. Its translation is CASSVVASTDTQYF.